Listed below are T cell receptor beta chains from one sample, sequenced in a study of CD4 T cells in relation to SARS-CoV-2 and coronaviruses. The assay was immunoSEQ multiplex PCR, and TCRdb's table has in-frame clones only and misses some. Of about 24,000 clones in the sample, more than 60% were seen once. Their antigens remain unidentified. The sequenced material came from CD4+ T cells from PBMCs, cultured in vitro. The receptors here all came from a human donor in good health. CDR3s leave out the opening cysteine and the closing phenylalanine or tryptophan. Each record gives: V gene, CDR3 protein.

v_call: TRBV15
cdr3_aa: ATSRDGAWEQF

v_call: TRBV23-1
cdr3_aa: ASNLVMVIPLRDTQY

v_call: TRBV7-8
cdr3_aa: ASSPRPGTTRDQPQH

v_call: TRBV5-1
cdr3_aa: ASSLGPRVEETQY

v_call: TRBV6-5
cdr3_aa: ASSYSAGGSYEQY

v_call: TRBV5-1
cdr3_aa: ASSLVGEQY

v_call: TRBV5-4
cdr3_aa: ASSRHNSPLH

v_call: TRBV10-3
cdr3_aa: AISAADYNEQF

v_call: TRBV15
cdr3_aa: ATSRDRAGDQETQY

v_call: TRBV2
cdr3_aa: ASRGFGDTQY

v_call: TRBV3-1/TRBV3-2
cdr3_aa: ASSFLYSYEQY

v_call: TRBV2
cdr3_aa: ASRQGANTEAF

v_call: TRBV30
cdr3_aa: AWNAGGSTDTQY

v_call: TRBV20-1
cdr3_aa: SARDSGGAHTGELF

v_call: TRBV5-8
cdr3_aa: ASSLGEVRTSD

v_call: TRBV10-3
cdr3_aa: AISAGAGETQY

v_call: TRBV18
cdr3_aa: ASSPLDGNQETQY

v_call: TRBV12-3/TRBV12-4
cdr3_aa: ASGVTSVEQY

v_call: TRBV18
cdr3_aa: ASSPPGTSPDTQY

v_call: TRBV28
cdr3_aa: ASSPPPGGYGYT

v_call: TRBV11-2
cdr3_aa: ASSLQGADTGELF

v_call: TRBV19
cdr3_aa: ASSTQTRQPQH

v_call: TRBV7-8
cdr3_aa: ASSLGTSLTGELF

v_call: TRBV9
cdr3_aa: ASSISGTSGSTEQF

v_call: TRBV7-2
cdr3_aa: ASSPSGTGIQPQH

v_call: TRBV28
cdr3_aa: ASSQIRDNTEAF

v_call: TRBV4-1
cdr3_aa: ASSPWGRLAGDSYEQY

v_call: TRBV6-5
cdr3_aa: ATCLGNRETQY

v_call: TRBV7-6
cdr3_aa: ASSPLPGIRNTIY

v_call: TRBV7-3
cdr3_aa: ASNSGNTDTQY

v_call: TRBV2
cdr3_aa: ASSYGTSGRARYEQY